These 19 T cell receptor beta chains were all obtained from the same sample, sequenced in a study of blood T cells in healthy people across ages (dated by TCRdb to 2015 to 2017). Library prep was done by 5' RACE. Sequencing was carried out with an Illumina HiSeq 2500. A second PCR of about 7 to 12 cycles was performed with a sample-barcoded 5' primer and a J-beta primer mix. TCRdb cleaned the public reads at Q25 with fastp, built clones with MiXCR and kept in-frame beta chains. Merged by CDR3 protein, the rows form single entries marked with the most common genes and DNA. The sample table holds roughly 550,000 distinct CDR3 sequences, of which about 24% were seen once. The ten largest clones capture around 10% of the sample. The sample was also linked to a second study, of T cells of mothers and their children.

The specimen was blood. All receptors derive from a boy under 18 in good health.

A few counts support this clonotype. V and J are TRBV29-1 and TRBJ2-3; 10 bases agree with TRBD1. Trimming cost V 2 bases and J 4 bases; bases outside gene matches: 3. This CDR3 is built from 14 residues. CDR1 is SQVTM, CDR2 ANQGSEA, per germline. The CDR3 sequence is CSVEMGQGSDTQYF. The CDR3 nucleotides read TGCAGCGTTGAAATGGGACAGGGGTCAGATACGCAGTATTTT.

This clonotype has more than one count but fewer than ten. The genes are TRBV6-1 and TRBJ1-5, with 12 bases lining up with TRBD1. After removal of 8 bases from V and 3 bases from J, the junction contained 8 bases not matched to a gene. The germline V gene encodes CDR1 MNHNS and CDR2 SASEGT. The CDR3 totals 16 residues. The CDR3 region has the DNA TGTGCCAGCCTCGTCCGGGACAGGGGGCTCAATCAGCCCCAGCATTTT. Translated: CASLVRDRGLNQPQHF.

V and J are TRBV6-2 or TRBV6-3 and TRBJ2-4, with a weak D call TRBD1 (6 bases). Germline values: CDR1 MNHEY, CDR2 SVGEGT. Trimming cost V 5 bases and J 9 bases, with 17 bases left between them. The CDR3 is made up of 14 amino acids. The CDR3 DNA follows: TGTGCCAGCAGTGAGGTTCCCAGGGGCGGCATTCAGTACTTC. Its translation is CASSEVPRGGIQYF.

This rearrangement joins TRBV6-2 or TRBV6-3 to TRBJ1-2, with 9 bases matching TRBD1. The CDR3 is 14 residues long. Germline CDR1 and CDR2: MNHEY and SVGEGT. J gave up 5 bases and V 2 bases, and 3 bases lay outside the gene matches. The CDR3 region is CASSYGQGIYGYTF. CDR3 in DNA: TGTGCCAGCAGTTACGGACAGGGGATATATGGCTACACCTTC.

Of note for this clonotype: A read error may produce the germline difference seen at one junction end. The gene calls are TRBV5-1 and TRBJ1-2; D might be TRBD1 (6 bases). Germline lookup yields CDR1 SGHRS and CDR2 YFSETQ. This CDR3 is 13 amino acids long. The CDR3 is CAGSLGSGTSYTF. CDR3 bases: TGCGCCGGCAGCTTGGGTTCCGGGACAAGCTACACCTTC.

This clonotype was observed a few times. The rearrangement joins TRBV7-8 to TRBJ2-5, with D perhaps assigned TRBD1 or TRBD2 (5 bases each). Germline V lookup: CDR1 SGHVS, CDR2 FQNEAQ. The CDR3 length is 13 residues. The V end was cut by 0 bases, the J end by 11 bases, with 13 bases between. CDR3 DNA: TGTGCCAGCAGCTTAGCGGGGGACGGAGAGCAGTACTTC. It specifies CASSLAGDGEQYF.

This clonotype appeared a few times. The J gene is TRBJ1-6, the V gene TRBV9; D possibly corresponds to TRBD1 (5 bases). Trimming took 1 base from V and 10 from J, leaving 18 bases between them. The germline CDR1 and CDR2 sequences are SGDLS and YYNGEE. This CDR3 comprises 16 residues. CDR3 sequence (DNA): TGTGCCAGCAGCGTACAAGGGGCTAATAGGGAATCACCCCTCCACTTT. This encodes CASSVQGANRESPLHF.

The chain recombines TRBV20-1 with TRBJ1-2, with TRBD1 matching over 7 bases. V shed 0 bases, J shed 4 bases, and the junction held 14 bases outside the gene matches. The CDR3 is made up of 17 amino acids. Germline-derived CDR1 and CDR2 are DFQATT and SNEGSKA (reference sequence). CDR3 sequence (DNA): TGCAGTGCTAGAGAAGGGGGCGTCCGGCTAAGCCCCTATGGCTACACCTTC. Encoded protein: CSAREGGVRLSPYGYTF.

This clonotype turned up a few times. The chain links TRBV30 to TRBJ1-4; D remains ambiguous. Germline V gene data show CDR1 as GTSNPN and CDR2 as SVGIG (reference sequence). This CDR3 is built from 13 residues. With 7 bases removed from V and 7 bases from J, the gap between germline ends came to 16 bases. In nucleotides, the CDR3 is TGTGCCTCCGCCCCGGGTAGGAGTGAAAAACTGTTTTTT. Encoded protein: CASAPGRSEKLFF.

This chain connects TRBV7-8 to TRBJ2-1, with D possibly TRBD1 on 6 matching bases. Germline values: CDR1 SGHVS, CDR2 FQNEAQ. The CDR3 has 16 residues. V lost 5 bases and J 2 bases, leaving 16 bases between the germline ends. CDR3 in amino acids: CASSKNRVVAYNEQFF. The CDR3 bases are TGTGCCAGCAGCAAAAACAGGGTGGTTGCCTACAATGAGCAGTTCTTC.

This clonotype was observed a few times. The J gene is TRBJ2-5, the V gene TRBV24-1; 7 bases line up with TRBD2. The tail of the sequence fits TRBJ2-1 better, so the J call may be wrong. Germline values: CDR1 KGHDR, CDR2 SFDVKD. The CDR3 contains 15 residues. Here the CDR3 reads CATSDWGRAGNEQFF. For the CDR3, the DNA is TGTGCCACCAGTGACTGGGGGAGGGCAGGTAATGAGCAGTTCTTC.

In nucleotides, the CDR3 is TGCAGCGTGGTGGAGGGGGGAAATCAGCCCCAGCATTTT. It translates to CSVVEGGNQPQHF. V and J are TRBV29-1 and TRBJ1-5, with D possibly being TRBD1 (6 bases). CDR1 and CDR2 (germline): SQVTM, ANQGSEA. This CDR3 has 13 amino acids. V shed 6 bases and J shed 4 bases, with 13 bases lying between them.

This clonotype was counted between two and nine times. The chain links TRBV20-1 to TRBJ2-2, with unresolved D. The CDR3 covers 14 residues. V dropped 3 bases and J dropped 1 base, with 9 bases sitting between them. The germline gives CDR1 DFQATT, CDR2 SNEGSKA (reference sequence). For the CDR3, the DNA is TGCAGTGCTAGTGGTGTAAAGAACACCGGGGAGCTGTTTTTT. As protein: CSASGVKNTGELFF.

This clonotype was detected a few times. A much larger clone differs from this one at a single base, so this may be a read error. J is TRBJ1-2 and V is TRBV7-2, with TRBD1 matching over 7 bases. In germline, CDR1 is SGHTA, CDR2 FQGNSA. CDR3 size: 13 residues. CDR3 sequence: CASSPTGNYGHTF. The CDR3 bases are TGTGCCAGCAGCCCGACAGGGAACTATGGCCACACCTTC.

This chain connects TRBV7-6 to TRBJ2-5; the D gene is possibly TRBD2 (5 bases). CDR1 is SGHVS, CDR2 FNYEAQ, per germline. This CDR3 has 14 amino acids. The V end lost 5 bases, the J end lost 10 bases, and 20 bases lay between the germline ends. The CDR3 sequence is CASSPRTLGVFQYF. CDR3 nucleotides: TGTGCCAGCAGCCCACGGACCCTGGGAGTCTTCCAGTACTTC.

At least ten counts were recorded for this clonotype. V and J are TRBV6-5 and TRBJ2-7; D is uncertain. Germline CDR1 reads MNHEY; CDR2 reads SVGAGI. V dropped 0 bases and J dropped 3 bases, with 12 bases sitting between them. The CDR3 runs to 15 residues. The CDR3 protein is CASSYSAGTDYEQYF. Here the CDR3 DNA reads TGTGCCAGCAGTTACTCCGCCGGTACGGACTACGAGCAGTACTTC.

The chain uses TRBV9 and TRBJ2-1; tentative D call: TRBD2 (5 bases). With 4 bases removed from V and 1 base from J, the gap between germline ends came to 21 bases. This CDR3 region has 18 residues. From germline, CDR1 is SGDLS and CDR2 YYNGEE. The CDR3 sequence is CASSPRRSSGKSYNEQFF. CDR3 in DNA: TGTGCCAGCAGCCCACGTAGGTCAAGCGGAAAATCCTACAATGAGCAGTTCTTC. The full variable domain, rest sourced from reference TRBV9 and TRBJ2-1, is DSGVTQTPKHLITATGQRVTLRCSPRSGDLSVYWYQQSLDQGLQFLIQYYNGEERAKGNILERFSAQQFPDLHSELNLSSLELGDSALYFCASSPRRSSGKSYNEQFFGPGTRLTVL.

The rearrangement joins TRBV25-1 to TRBJ2-5, with D tentatively TRBD1 or TRBD2 (5 bases each). Trimming shortened V by 3 bases and J by 1 base, and 12 bases separated the two germline ends. This CDR3 is built from 15 residues. Germline V gene sequence: CDR1 MGHDK, CDR2 SYGVNS. The CDR3 loop reads CASSEGELAQETQYF. Written as DNA, the CDR3 is TGTGCCAGCAGTGAGGGGGAGTTGGCCCAAGAGACCCAGTACTTC. The whole variable domain, remainder taken from reference TRBV25-1 and TRBJ2-5, is EADIYQTPRYLVIGTGKKITLECSQTMGHDKMYWYQQDPGMELHLIHYSYGVNSTEKGDLSSESTVSRIRTEHFPLTLESARPSHTSQYLCASSEGELAQETQYFGPGTRLLVL.

The chain uses TRBV28 and TRBJ1-4; 10 positions agree with TRBD1. This CDR3 is built from 16 residues. Germline CDR1 and CDR2: MDHEN and SYDVKM. J gave up 3 bases and V 5 bases, and 6 bases lay outside the gene matches. DNA of the CDR3: TGTGCCAGCAGTCCAGGACAGGGGGTGGCTAATGAAAAACTGTTTTTT. Protein sequence: CASSPGQGVANEKLFF. Full variable domain (outside the CDR3, taken from reference TRBV28 and TRBJ1-4): DVKVTQSSRYLVKRTGEKVFLECVQDMDHENMFWYRQDPGLGLRLIYFSYDVKMKEKGDIPEGYSVSREKKERFSLILESASTNQTSMYLCASSPGQGVANEKLFFGSGTQLSVL.